Below are 28 T cell receptor beta chains sequenced from a single sample in a study of post-analysis software for immune sequencing data. Study observations and caveats: There were five TRBV segments more frequent in patients than controls, and TRBV5-6, TRBV5-1 and TRBV20-1 were among them.

Included in the TCR beta cDNA libraries were unique molecular identifiers. TCRdb reprocessed the PCR reads via MiXCR and lists one record per CDR3 protein. The data contain approximately 440,000 distinct CDR3 sequences, less than 45% of them singletons. These TCRs are of unknown antigen specificity. The sample taken for sequencing was blood. These receptors were obtained from a girl aged 10-17 years with multiple sclerosis.

This chain uses TRBV5-1 with TRBJ2-7; 8 nucleotides align to TRBD1. With V trimmed by 4 bases and J by 4 bases, 19 bases remained unmatched. This CDR3 has 18 amino acids. Germline loops: CDR1 SGHRS, CDR2 YFSETQ. The CDR3 loop reads CASSLGIFGQGVGYEQYF. The CDR3 coding sequence is TGCGCCAGCAGCCTGGGAATCTTTGGACAGGGCGTCGGGTACGAGCAGTACTTC.

The V and J genes are TRBV12-3 or TRBV12-4 and TRBJ1-5, with D perhaps matching TRBD1 (5 bases). The CDR3 loop spans 15 amino acids. V was cut by 6 bases and J by 2 bases, with 14 bases left in between. This CDR3 reads CASSSRGRGNQPQHF. CDR3 DNA sequence: TGTGCCAGCAGCAGCCGGGGACGGGGCAATCAGCCCCAGCATTTT.

This clonotype has more than one count but fewer than ten. The CDR3 is CASSLGQHLETQYF. In DNA form, the CDR3 reads TGTGCCAGCAGTTTGGGTCAGCACTTAGAGACCCAGTACTTC. The chain employs TRBV28 and TRBJ2-5; D ambiguous. The CDR3 is 14 amino acids. Germline CDR1 reads MDHEN; CDR2 reads SYDVKM. Trimming shortened V by 3 bases and J by 4 bases, and 12 bases separated the two germline ends.

This sequence joins TRBV29-1 and TRBJ2-5, with unresolved D. CDR3 length: 13 amino acids. CDR1 is SQVTM, CDR2 ANQGSEA, per germline. The CDR3, as DNA: TGCGGCGCTCTGCTCGGGTATGGGGAGACCCAGTACTTC. It codes for CGALLGYGETQYF.

The V gene is TRBV5-1, the J gene TRBJ2-5, with D hard to call. Trimming removed 6 bases at V and 2 bases at J, with 14 bases between. From germline, CDR1 is SGHRS and CDR2 YFSETQ. The CDR3 is 14 amino acids. The CDR3 spells CASKARTFQETQYF. CDR3 DNA: TGCGCCAGCAAAGCCCGAACCTTTCAAGAGACCCAGTACTTC.

This chain uses TRBV20-1 with TRBJ2-1, with D unresolved. Germline-derived CDR1 and CDR2 are DFQATT and SNEGSKA (reference sequence). V lost 5 bases and J 0 bases, leaving 23 bases between the germline ends. The CDR3 length is 18 residues. DNA of the CDR3: TGCAGTGCTGGAACCACCGCGAAGTATGGGTACTCCTACAATGAGCAGTTCTTC. Its protein product is CSAGTTAKYGYSYNEQFF.

The genes are TRBV29-1 and TRBJ2-3; the match to TRBD1 covers 9 bases. The CDR3 covers 15 residues. Germline values: CDR1 SQVTM, CDR2 ANQGSEA. V was pared by 7 bases and J by 1 base, with 9 bases of the junction left unmatched. The CDR3 DNA reads TGCAGCGCATTTAACCGGGACAGGGGCACAGATACGCAGTATTTT. It specifies CSAFNRDRGTDTQYF.

Remarks on this clonotype: A much larger clone differs by one base, so this may be a read error. The rearrangement joins TRBV3-1 to TRBJ1-5; the D is unclear. V lost 0 bases, J lost 6 bases, and 6 bases lay in between. The length of the CDR3 is 13 residues. CDR1 and CDR2 from the germline V gene are LGHDT and YNNKEL (reference sequence). The CDR3 spells CASSQDPGQPQHF. Here the CDR3 DNA reads TGTGCCAGCAGCCAAGATCCGGGTCAGCCCCAGCATTTT.

At least ten counts were recorded for this clonotype. This chain joins TRBV12-3 or TRBV12-4 and TRBJ2-4; D possibly corresponds to TRBD1 (6 bases). Trimming shortened V by 6 bases and J by 8 bases, and 17 bases separated the two germline ends. This CDR3 has 14 residues. CDR3 protein: CASSPRGGLDIQYF. The DNA of the CDR3 is TGTGCCAGCAGCCCCAGGGGCGGATTGGACATTCAGTACTTC.

Details on this clonotype: Sequence at one end of the junction differs from germline and may be a read error. The rearrangement links TRBV12-3 or TRBV12-4 to TRBJ1-5; 7 nucleotides agree with TRBD1. This CDR3 has 16 residues. CDR3 DNA: TGTGCCAGCAGTTTTGGGGGACAGATCAGCAATCGGCCCCAGCATTTT. Translation: CASSFGGQISNRPQHF.

This clonotype came up a few times. In nucleotides, the CDR3 is TGTGCCAGCAGCGTAGCACAGGCTTCCTACAATGAGCAGTTCTTC. This gives the protein CASSVAQASYNEQFF. The chain has TRBV9 and TRBJ2-1; a weak D match, TRBD1 (5 bases). CDR1 is SGDLS, CDR2 YYNGEE, per germline. CDR3 length: 15 amino acids. V lost 0 bases, J lost 1 base, and 8 bases lay in between.

This clonotype was found a few times. CDR3 region: CASSFSGPTDTQYF. CDR3 sequence (DNA): TGTGCCAGCAGCTTTAGCGGGCCCACAGATACGCAGTATTTT. The chain carries TRBV5-5 and TRBJ2-3; TRBD2 matches 7 bases. V dropped 2 bases and J dropped 2; count of bases not matched to a gene: 2. Germline CDR1 and CDR2: SGHKS and YYEKEE (reference sequence). The CDR3 extends over 14 amino acids.

The J gene is TRBJ2-3, the V gene TRBV9; D may be TRBD2 (6 bases). The CDR3 sequence is 16 residues long. V was trimmed by 3 bases and J by 2 bases, leaving 16 bases between them. Germline CDR1 is SGDLS and CDR2 is YYNGEE. CDR3 in amino acids: CASSESTRVPTDTQYF. The CDR3 bases are TGTGCCAGCAGCGAATCGACTAGGGTACCCACAGATACGCAGTATTTT.

This rearrangement joins TRBV20-1 to TRBJ2-4; 9 bases match TRBD1. The germline V gene encodes CDR1 DFQATT and CDR2 SNEGSKA (reference sequence). V gave up 2 bases and J gave up 12 bases; unmatched junction bases: 14. The CDR3 runs to 15 residues. CDR3 protein: CSARPPGDREDGQYF. In DNA form, the CDR3 reads TGCAGTGCTAGACCCCCTGGGGACAGGGAGGACGGTCAGTACTTC.

This clonotype was detected only a few times. The CDR3 region is CASSLGEGSYGYTF. In DNA form, the CDR3 reads TGTGCCAGCAGCTTAGGGGAGGGTTCCTATGGCTACACCTTC. The V call is TRBV7-6, the J call TRBJ1-2; D ambiguous. This CDR3 contains 14 residues. CDR1 and CDR2 from the germline V gene are SGHVS and FNYEAQ. V gave up 1 base and J gave up 4 bases, with 10 bases separating them. Based on the CDR3 plus reference TRBV7-6 and TRBJ1-2, the full variable domain is GAGVSQSPRYKVTKRGQDVALRCDPISGHVSLYWYRQALGQGPEFLTYFNYEAQQDKSGLPNDRFSAERPEGSISTLTIQRTEQRDSAMYRCASSLGEGSYGYTFGSGTRLTVV.

V usage is TRBV29-1 and J usage is TRBJ2-6; D is ambiguous. The length of the CDR3 is 14 residues. Germline assignment: CDR1 SQVTM and CDR2 ANQGSEA. V lost 5 bases and J lost 4, with 12 bases in between. CDR3 DNA: TGCAGCGTTTTCAAGGGATCAGGGGCCAACGTCCTGACTTTC. It specifies CSVFKGSGANVLTF. Complete variable domain (other parts from reference TRBV29-1 and TRBJ2-6): SAVISQKPSRDICQRGTSLTIQCQVDSQVTMMFWYRQQPGQSLTLIATANQGSEATYESGFVIDKFPISRPNLTFSTLTVSNMSPEDSSIYLCSVFKGSGANVLTFGAGSRLTVL.

This chain connects TRBV5-1 to TRBJ2-5; D is undetermined. CDR1 is SGHRS, CDR2 YFSETQ, per germline. V was trimmed by 5 bases and J by 5 bases, leaving 13 bases between them. CDR3 length equals 13 residues. CDR3 coding DNA: TGCGCCAGCAGTATCGGCCCTAGGGAGACCCAGTACTTC. As protein: CASSIGPRETQYF.

This clonotype was seen a few times. The chain carries TRBV4-1 and TRBJ2-5; TRBD2 matches 15 bases. Germline lookup yields CDR1 MGHRA and CDR2 YSYEKL. Trimming removed 1 base from V and 0 bases from J; junction bases left unmatched: 6. CDR3 length equals 19 residues. Here the CDR3 reads CASSQGYGTSGRYQETQYF. The CDR3 DNA reads TGCGCCAGCAGCCAAGGGTATGGGACTAGCGGGAGGTACCAAGAGACCCAGTACTTC.

The gene calls are TRBV7-3 and TRBJ2-1, with D possibly being TRBD1 (6 bases). The germline V gene encodes CDR1 SGHTA and CDR2 FQGTGA. CDR3 size: 15 residues. V lost 0 bases and J lost 7, with 13 bases in between. The CDR3: CASSLTGQKGNEQFF. The CDR3 nucleotides are TGTGCCAGCAGCTTAACGGGACAAAAAGGAAATGAGCAGTTCTTC.

Remarks on this clonotype: The germline gene is not matched at one end of the junction; a read error may be the cause. The chain uses TRBV10-3 and TRBJ2-5; TRBD2 aligns across 9 bases. CDR3 size: 15 residues. CDR1 is ENHRY and CDR2 is SYGVKD in the germline V gene. The CDR3 DNA reads TGTGCCGTCAGTAGTCTAGCGGGATTGGGCAATGAGCAGTACTTC. Protein: CAVSSLAGLGNEQYF.

This sequence joins TRBV27 and TRBJ1-6; 11 bases line up with TRBD1. CDR1 is MNHEY, CDR2 SMNVEV, per germline (reference sequence). The V segment lost 4 bases and the J segment 7 bases; nucleotides outside the gene matches: 3. CDR3 length: 15 amino acids. CDR3 sequence reads: CASSSGQGANSPLHF. CDR3 nucleotide sequence: TGTGCCAGCAGTTCAGGACAGGGGGCGAATTCACCCCTCCACTTT.

This sequence joins TRBV20-1 and TRBJ2-1; 7 bases are shared with TRBD2. The junction had 5 bases not matched to a gene; V was cut back by 0 bases and J by 0 bases. Per germline, CDR1 DFQATT and CDR2 SNEGSKA (reference sequence). The CDR3 contains 16 residues. The CDR3 is CSARETSIYSYNEQFF. Written as DNA, the CDR3 is TGCAGTGCTAGAGAGACTAGCATCTACTCCTACAATGAGCAGTTCTTC.

A word on this clonotype: Mismatch with germline at one junction end may stem from a read error. This chain uses TRBV20-1 with TRBJ2-5; 7 bases line up with TRBD2. The germline V gene has CDR1 DFQATT and CDR2 SNEGSKA (reference sequence). The CDR3 is 11 residues long. The CDR3 DNA reads TGCAGTGCGAGAGGGGCGGGAGAGCAGTACTTC. This encodes CSARGAGEQYF.

The genes are TRBV14 and TRBJ1-2; D not resolved. Germline V gene sequence: CDR1 SGHDN, CDR2 FVKESK. V shed 5 bases and J shed 6 bases, with 16 bases lying between them. The CDR3 runs 14 residues. In DNA, the CDR3 is TGTGCCAGCAGCACCATGATGCGCGAGGATGGCTACACCTTC. The encoded protein is CASSTMMREDGYTF.

This clonotype came up a few times. V and J are TRBV4-1 and TRBJ1-1, with D maybe TRBD1 (5 bases). The CDR3 contains 14 residues. Germline V gene lookup returns CDR1 MGHRA and CDR2 YSYEKL. Trimming shortened V by 6 bases and J by 6 bases, and 17 bases separated the two germline ends. CDR3 coding DNA: TGCGCCAGCAGGGGACTTCTAAAGGGATCTGAAGCTTTCTTT. It codes for CASRGLLKGSEAFF.

Only a few counts were recorded for this clonotype. The genes are TRBV7-2 and TRBJ2-1; 7 nucleotides match TRBD2. Germline V lookup: CDR1 SGHTA, CDR2 FQGNSA. The CDR3 totals 15 residues. V shed 5 bases and J 3 bases; nucleotides not matched to a gene: 7. The CDR3 region has the DNA TGTGCCAGCAGCCTCGCGGCGGGAGACTACAATGAGCAGTTCTTC. This encodes CASSLAAGDYNEQFF.

This clonotype was seen a few times. In DNA form, the CDR3 reads TGCGCCAGCAACCGAATGGACGGGGGAAACACCGGGGAGCTGTTTTTT. Its translation: CASNRMDGGNTGELFF. The gene calls are TRBV5-1 and TRBJ2-2; perhaps TRBD2 as D (6 bases). With 6 bases removed from V and 2 bases from J, the gap between germline ends came to 17 bases. The CDR3 runs 16 residues. CDR1 and CDR2 (germline): SGHRS, YFSETQ.

This chain uses TRBV6-5 with TRBJ1-2, with 7 bases fitting TRBD1. The J segment lost 4 bases and the V segment lost 6 bases, leaving 8 bases of the junction unmatched. Per the germline V gene, CDR1 is MNHEY and CDR2 is SVGAGI. The CDR3 extends over 14 amino acids. CDR3 protein: CASRARDSFYGYTF. The CDR3 region has the DNA TGTGCCAGCAGGGCCCGGGACAGTTTCTATGGCTACACCTTC.